These 27 T cell receptor beta chains originate from one sample sequenced in a study of T cell changes during pregnancy in multiple sclerosis. Sequenced by immunoSEQ multiplex PCR; TCRdb stores in-frame clones only, minus some. Among 50,000 to 65,000 clones, 85% to 95% were seen once, and the ten largest hold more than 3%. The material was CD8+ T cells from peripheral blood mononuclear cells, obtained in the second trimester of pregnancy. The receptors stem from a female donor with multiple sclerosis, enrolled in a pregnancy study.

The chain has TRBV29-1 and TRBJ2-1, with 13 nucleotides matching TRBD2. This CDR3 has 12 residues. CDR1 is SQVTM, CDR2 ANQGSEA, per germline. Trimming took 7 bases from V and 8 from J; bases not matched to a gene: 2. In DNA form, the CDR3 reads TGCAGCGGGACTAGCGGGAGCCATGAGCAGTTCTTC. Encoded protein: CSGTSGSHEQFF.

In this sample, this clone turned up once. The rearrangement joins TRBV28 to TRBJ2-7; weak D call: TRBD1 (5 bases). V was shortened by 3 bases and J by 0 bases, with 12 bases between the two germline ends. The CDR3 spans 15 residues. Per the germline V gene, CDR1 is MDHEN and CDR2 is SYDVKM. CDR3 in amino acids: CASSLIQGPSYEQYF. CDR3 sequence (DNA): TGTGCCAGCAGTTTGATCCAGGGTCCCTCCTACGAGCAGTACTTC.

V is TRBV11-1 and J is TRBJ2-1; TRBD2 matches at 9 bases. The CDR3 runs 16 residues. Germline values: CDR1 SGHAT, CDR2 FQDESV (reference sequence). V gave up 0 bases and J gave up 5 bases; unmatched junction bases: 5. The CDR3 sequence is CASSLAPSGGNNEQFF. CDR3 nucleotide sequence: TGTGCCAGCAGCTTAGCGCCCAGCGGGGGGAACAATGAGCAGTTCTTC.

The chain employs TRBV4-1 and TRBJ2-5; tentatively, D is TRBD2 (5 bases). There are 14 residues in the CDR3. V lost 1 base and J lost 5, with 11 bases in between. Germline CDR1 MGHRA, CDR2 YSYEKL. In nucleotides, the CDR3 is TGCGCCAGCAGCCAAGCCGGAAGCGGCGAGACCCAGTACTTC. It codes for CASSQAGSGETQYF.

This chain uses TRBV9 with TRBJ2-1; 7 nucleotides align to TRBD1. There are 14 residues in the CDR3. V gave up 5 bases and J gave up 1 base; unmatched junction bases: 3. Germline V lookup: CDR1 SGDLS, CDR2 YYNGEE. DNA of the CDR3: TGTGCCAGCAGGGAGACAGGGTCCTACAATGAGCAGTTCTTC. Translation gives CASRETGSYNEQFF.

In the case of this clone: This specimen includes other DNA sequences encoding the same CDR3. The rearrangement links TRBV5-1 to TRBJ2-7; no clear D gene. The V gene's germline CDR1 is SGHRS and CDR2 YFSETQ. CDR3 length equals 13 residues. The germline V and J ends were trimmed by 0 bases and 3 bases, with 7 bases remaining between them. The CDR3 is CASSLGPGYEQYF. In DNA form, the CDR3 reads TGCGCCAGCAGCTTGGGTCCGGGCTACGAGCAGTACTTC.

V is TRBV13 and J is TRBJ2-7; 7 bases match TRBD2. The junction had 2 bases not matched to a gene; V was cut back by 3 bases and J by 9 bases. CDR3 size: 11 residues. Germline loops: CDR1 PRHDT, CDR2 FYEKMQ (reference sequence). The chain's CDR3 is CASSFGGWQYF. CDR3 sequence (DNA): TGTGCCAGCAGCTTCGGGGGGTGGCAGTACTTC.

The V call is TRBV9, the J call TRBJ1-1; tentatively, D is TRBD1 (6 bases). Between the trimmed V and J ends, which lost 4 bases and 7 bases, there was a span of 14 bases. Germline assignment: CDR1 SGDLS and CDR2 YYNGEE. The CDR3 runs to 13 residues. The CDR3 nucleotides are TGTGCCAGCAGCCTAAACAGGGCGGATGAAGCTTTCTTT. As protein: CASSLNRADEAFF.

The gene calls are TRBV13 and TRBJ2-1; 11 bases agree with TRBD2. The CDR3 is made up of 16 amino acids. In germline, CDR1 is PRHDT, CDR2 FYEKMQ (reference sequence). Germline trimming cut 2 bases from V and 9 bases from J; bases unmatched to any gene: 9. CDR3 coding DNA: TGTGCCAGCAGCTTAATAGCGGGAGGGATCTTGGGTGAGCAGTTCTTC. It yields the protein CASSLIAGGILGEQFF.

The CDR3 DNA is TGTGCCAGCAGTACCGGGACAGGGGGACGATACGAGCAGTACTTC. Translated, it gives CASSTGTGGRYEQYF. This chain links TRBV27 with TRBJ2-7; 11 nucleotides agree with TRBD1. The CDR3 is 15 residues long. V lost 5 bases and J lost 4; bases outside the gene matches: 7. Germline lookup yields CDR1 MNHEY and CDR2 SMNVEV (reference sequence).

The V call is TRBV27, the J call TRBJ2-1, with 7 bases fitting TRBD2. The CDR3 runs 16 residues. The V segment lost 2 bases and the J segment 7 bases; nucleotides outside the gene matches: 11. Germline CDR1 reads MNHEY; CDR2 reads SMNVEV (reference sequence). As DNA, the CDR3 is TGTGCCAGCAGTTTAGCGGGAGATTTTGGTGGGAATGAGCAGTTCTTC. Protein product: CASSLAGDFGGNEQFF.

The chain is built from TRBV5-1 and TRBJ2-3, with D possibly TRBD2 on 6 matching bases. Germline CDR1 SGHRS, CDR2 YFSETQ. This CDR3 region has 17 residues. V lost 3 bases to trimming and J lost 1 base, with 18 bases between them. In nucleotides, the CDR3 is TGCGCCAGCAGCTGGAGGGGCGGGCAAACTCGCACAGATACGCAGTATTTT. Translating gives CASSWRGGQTRTDTQYF.

The rearrangement uses TRBV19 and TRBJ2-1; maybe TRBD2 (6 bases). The ends were cut back, 3 bases at V and 4 bases at J, with 13 bases in the middle. Germline-derived CDR1 and CDR2 are LNHDA and SQIVND (reference sequence). This CDR3 is 15 amino acids long. The CDR3 sequence: CASSMAAGGYNEQFF. The CDR3 DNA sequence: TGTGCCAGTAGTATGGCAGCGGGTGGGTACAATGAGCAGTTCTTC.

This clone has a single count. The gene calls are TRBV7-9 and TRBJ1-1; D might be TRBD1 (6 bases). The germline CDR1 and CDR2 sequences are SEHNR and FQNEAQ (reference sequence). CDR3 length: 13 amino acids. V lost 6 bases and J lost 3, with 11 bases in between. The CDR3 is CASSYTGYTEAFF. CDR3 sequence (DNA): TGTGCCAGCAGTTATACAGGGTACACTGAAGCTTTCTTT.

The rearrangement links TRBV7-9 to TRBJ1-2; a possible D gene is TRBD1 (5 bases). The CDR3 length is 13 residues. Germline values: CDR1 SEHNR, CDR2 FQNEAQ (reference sequence). V was shortened by 4 bases and J by 6 bases, with 12 bases between the two germline ends. CDR3 DNA sequence: TGTGCCAGCAGCTCCGGCCAAGGGGATGGCTACACCTTC. It specifies CASSSGQGDGYTF.

The rearrangement links TRBV27 to TRBJ2-1; 10 nucleotides line up with TRBD2. The CDR3 is 17 residues long. Trimming cost V 3 bases and J 3 bases; bases outside gene matches: 8. Germline V gene data show CDR1 as MNHEY and CDR2 as SMNVEV (reference sequence). The CDR3 DNA sequence: TGTGCCAGCAGTTTGTCCACTAGCGGGATTGGCTACAATGAGCAGTTCTTC. Protein: CASSLSTSGIGYNEQFF.

This sequence joins TRBV6-4 and TRBJ2-3, with a possible D match to TRBD2 (6 bases). V was pared by 6 bases and J by 0 bases, with 10 bases between. In germline, CDR1 is MRHNA, CDR2 SNTAGT. The CDR3 sequence is 14 residues long. For the CDR3, the DNA is TGTGCCAGCAGGGCCGGGGGTAGCACAGATACGCAGTATTTT. This sequence encodes CASRAGGSTDTQYF.

This chain joins TRBV27 and TRBJ2-7; 9 bases map to TRBD1. Trimming took 0 bases from V and 3 from J; bases not matched to a gene: 3. CDR3 length: 15 residues. Looked up from germline, CDR1 is MNHEY and CDR2 is SMNVEV (reference sequence). The CDR3 loop reads CASSLSGQGLYEQYF. CDR3 bases: TGTGCCAGCAGTTTATCGGGACAGGGCCTCTACGAGCAGTACTTC.

The chain carries TRBV9 and TRBJ2-7, with TRBD1 matching over 7 bases. CDR3 length equals 14 residues. Germline CDR1 SGDLS, CDR2 YYNGEE. Unmatched junction bases numbered 8, after V lost 4 bases and J lost 4 bases. DNA for the CDR3: TGTGCCAGCAGCCCCCGGGACAGAGTTTACGAGCAGTACTTC. Translated, it gives CASSPRDRVYEQYF.

The chain combines TRBV7-9 with TRBJ1-2; TRBD1 matches at 8 bases. V shed 0 bases and J 4 bases; nucleotides not matched to a gene: 4. The CDR3 sequence is 15 residues long. Germline V CDR1 and CDR2: SEHNR, FQNEAQ (reference sequence). In DNA form, the CDR3 reads TGTGCCAGCAGCTTAGCGGACAGGGAAACCTATGGCTACACCTTC. Protein sequence: CASSLADRETYGYTF.

The chain employs TRBV12-5 and TRBJ2-7; TRBD1 matches at 8 bases. This CDR3 is built from 14 residues. Trimming took 4 bases from V and 7 from J; bases not matched to a gene: 9. From germline, CDR1 is LGHNT and CDR2 FRNRAP. The CDR3 loop is CASGSQGARGEQYF. The CDR3 region has the DNA TGTGCTAGTGGTTCCCAGGGGGCGCGAGGTGAGCAGTACTTC. Filled out from reference TRBV12-5 and TRBJ2-7, the complete variable domain reads DARVTQTPRHKVTEMGQEVTMRCQPILGHNTVFWYRQTMMQGLELLAYFRNRAPLDDSGMPKDRFSAEMPDATLATLKIQPSEPRDSAVYFCASGSQGARGEQYFGPGTRLTVT.

The V call is TRBV27, the J call TRBJ2-2; D might be TRBD1 (5 bases). The germline gives CDR1 MNHEY, CDR2 SMNVEV (reference sequence). Trimming removed 5 bases from V and 6 bases from J, with 13 bases in between. The CDR3 is 14 residues long. CDR3 region: CASSNTDTPGELFF. The CDR3, as DNA: TGTGCCAGCAGTAACACGGACACCCCCGGGGAGCTGTTTTTT.

The V and J genes are TRBV7-9 and TRBJ2-7; TRBD1 matches at 7 bases. V lost 7 bases, J lost 3 bases, and 3 bases stayed unmatched. Looked up from germline, CDR1 is SEHNR and CDR2 is FQNEAQ (reference sequence). The CDR3 has 12 amino acids. The CDR3 sequence is CASTRDSYEQYF. The DNA of the CDR3 is TGTGCCAGCACTCGGGACAGCTACGAGCAGTACTTC. The variable domain in full, with the rest retrieved from reference TRBV7-9 and TRBJ2-7, is DTGVSQNPRHKITKRGQNVTFRCDPISEHNRLYWYRQTLGQGPEFLTYFQNEAQLEKSRLLSDRFSAERPKGSFSTLEIQRTEQGDSAMYLCASTRDSYEQYFGPGTRLTVT.

The chain carries TRBV19 and TRBJ1-5, with no clear D. The CDR3 is 13 amino acids. CDR1 LNHDA and CDR2 SQIVND come from the germline V gene (reference sequence). Trimming stripped 3 bases from V and 4 bases from J, with 7 bases between. In nucleotides, the CDR3 is TGTGCCAGTAGTATCCCACTAAATCAGCCCCAGCATTTT. Residues: CASSIPLNQPQHF.

The rearrangement links TRBV13 to TRBJ2-5; the D gene is possibly TRBD1 (6 bases). V was trimmed by 5 bases and J by 3 bases, leaving 10 bases between them. This CDR3 comprises 13 residues. Per germline, CDR1 PRHDT and CDR2 FYEKMQ (reference sequence). The DNA of the CDR3 is TGTGCCAGCAGCCCCAGGGGAAAAGAGACCCAGTACTTC. This translates into CASSPRGKETQYF.

In its sample, this clone was seen once. The chain employs TRBV7-9 and TRBJ1-2; a possible D gene is TRBD1 (6 bases). The CDR3 has 14 amino acids. Germline CDR1 SEHNR, CDR2 FQNEAQ (reference sequence). V shed 1 base and J shed 4 bases, with 10 bases lying between them. The CDR3 reads CASSLVTGLYGYTF. In DNA, the CDR3 is TGTGCCAGCAGCTTAGTAACAGGGCTCTATGGCTACACCTTC.

The chain carries TRBV4-3 and TRBJ2-5, with 9 positions matching TRBD2. The junction had 13 bases not matched to a gene; V was cut back by 0 bases and J by 5 bases. The CDR3 extends over 18 amino acids. Per germline, CDR1 LGHNA and CDR2 YSLEER. CDR3: CASSQDWGSGSGRETQYF. The CDR3 DNA is TGCGCCAGCAGCCAAGATTGGGGTAGCGGGAGTGGGAGGGAGACCCAGTACTTC.